This T cell receptor (beta chain) emerged from a study of blood T cell repertoires in COVID-19. The wider study: The cDNA or gDNA used as material had been derived from T cells, B-cell-depleted T cells, or PBMCs.

The germline CDR1 and CDR2 sequences are MNHEY and SVGEGT. After removal of 2 bases from V and 8 bases from J, the junction contained 3 bases not matched to a gene. The CDR3 length is 14 residues. In the study's own analysis: Researchers report that nucleated cell counts were estimated from reference gene primer amplification. TCRdb keeps only in-frame clones here, not all; method: immunoSEQ multiplex PCR. V and J calls and clone size follow that table, whereas D and trimming were derived from the DNA. Of approximately 23,000 clones listed, about nine tenths are singletons. Material for sequencing was peripheral blood. V usage is TRBV6-2 or TRBV6-3 and J usage is TRBJ1-6; 7 positions agree with TRBD1. The TCR sequence derives from a man in his 70s with acute or convalescent COVID-19. This CDR3 reads CASSYPQGDSPLHF. The CDR3 coding sequence is TGTGCCAGCAGTTACCCCCAGGGGGATTCACCCCTCCACTTT.